One sample yielded the 28 T cell receptor beta chains listed below, sequenced in a study of glioma-infiltrating T cells. Amplification of TCR alpha and beta CDR3 regions from RNA used iRepertoire nested multiplex PCR. TCRdb re-analysed the multiplex PCR reads in MiXCR, keeping a single row per CDR3 protein. The data show about 130,000 distinct CDR3 sequences, with roughly 25% seen just once and about 16% held by the top ten. Sequencing was performed on glioma tissue, nonneoplastic brain tissue, or PBMCs (not recorded which). These receptors were taken from a human donor with low-grade glioma or glioblastoma, undergoing nonglioma brain surgery, or in good health (not recorded which).

There are a few counts of this clonotype. It may be a read error: a sequence one base away is much more abundant. The chain uses TRBV20-1 and TRBJ2-7; perhaps TRBD2 as D (6 bases). The germline gives CDR1 DFQATT, CDR2 SNEGSKA (reference sequence). Trimming took off 8 bases at V and 3 bases at J, with 17 bases between the two ends. This CDR3 is built from 13 residues. The CDR3 region has the DNA TGCAGTTTCAAGATTAGCGGACTCTACGAGCAGTACTTC. Protein: CSFKISGLYEQYF.

In its sample, this clonotype was seen a few times. The rearrangement uses TRBV12-3 or TRBV12-4 and TRBJ2-1, with TRBD1 as a possible D gene (6 bases). The CDR3 sequence is 16 residues long. Trimming removed 3 bases at V and 4 bases at J, with 16 bases between. The CDR3 coding sequence is TGTGCCAGCAGTTTCTTAGGAACAGGGAGTTACAATGAGCAGTTCTTC. Its protein is CASSFLGTGSYNEQFF.

This clonotype appeared many times. The chain carries TRBV20-1 and TRBJ1-5; perhaps TRBD1 as D (6 bases). The CDR3 is 13 residues long. V lost 6 bases, J lost 0 bases, and 9 bases lay in between. Germline-derived CDR1 and CDR2 are DFQATT and SNEGSKA (reference sequence). CDR3 coding DNA: TGCAGTGCAGGGGGATATAGCAATCAGCCCCAGCATTTT. The encoded protein is CSAGGYSNQPQHF.

This clonotype was seen many times. The CDR3 reads CASSPSRLGGRAGSNEQFF. The CDR3 DNA is TGCGCCAGCAGCCCAAGTCGTCTCGGGGGGAGGGCCGGAAGCAATGAGCAGTTCTTC. The chain uses TRBV4-3 and TRBJ2-1; 7 nucleotides match TRBD2. Germline lookup yields CDR1 LGHNA and CDR2 YSLEER. The V gene end was trimmed by 4 bases and the J gene end by 6 bases; junction bases not matched to a gene: 21. The CDR3 spans 19 residues.

This clonotype was recorded many times. V gene TRBV20-1 combines with J gene TRBJ2-1, with TRBD2 identical over 10 bases. The trim removed 5 bases at V and 2 bases at J, leaving 6 bases unmatched. Germline loops: CDR1 DFQATT, CDR2 SNEGSKA (reference sequence). The CDR3 totals 15 residues. The CDR3 region is CSASLAGGPYNEQFF. The CDR3 coding sequence is TGCAGTGCTTCCTTAGCGGGAGGCCCCTACAATGAGCAGTTCTTC.

As concerns this clonotype: This could be a read error, since a much larger clone is one nucleotide away. This CDR3 reads CAIQGGQEGNTIYF. The CDR3 nucleotides read TGTGCCATCCAGGGGGGACAGGAGGGAAACACCATATATTTT. The chain has TRBV6-1 and TRBJ1-3; 8 bases are shared with TRBD1. This CDR3 spans 14 amino acids. After removal of 10 bases from V and 4 bases from J, the junction contained 9 bases not matched to a gene. Germline CDR1 is MNHNS and CDR2 is SASEGT.

This clonotype has at least ten counts. The chain joins TRBV7-2 to TRBJ2-1; D not certain. There are 17 residues in the CDR3. With 5 bases removed from V and 0 bases from J, the gap between germline ends came to 17 bases. Germline V gene lookup returns CDR1 SGHTA and CDR2 FQGNSA. The CDR3 DNA sequence: TGTGCCAGCAGCGATCCTCAGCAGTCTAGCTCCTACAATGAGCAGTTCTTC. It encodes CASSDPQQSSSYNEQFF.

This clonotype was observed at least ten times. V and J are TRBV5-4 and TRBJ2-3; TRBD1 agrees at 7 bases. V lost 3 bases to trimming and J lost 3 bases; unmatched junction nucleotides: 7. From germline, CDR1 is SGHNT and CDR2 YYREEE (reference sequence). The CDR3 consists of 15 residues. The CDR3 DNA reads TGTGCCAGCAGCTCAAACGGACAGGCAACAGATACGCAGTATTTT. Residues: CASSSNGQATDTQYF.

The genes are TRBV29-1 and TRBJ1-2, with D unresolved. Trimming pared 2 bases from V and 0 bases from J, leaving 13 bases between. CDR3 length: 15 amino acids. Germline CDR1 SQVTM, CDR2 ANQGSEA. The DNA of the CDR3 is TGCAGCGTTGAATTACGAGTTAGAGCTAACTATGGCTACACCTTC. Translated: CSVELRVRANYGYTF.

This clonotype has a count of ten or more. The rearrangement joins TRBV29-1 to TRBJ2-7; 16 positions match TRBD2. The V gene's germline CDR1 is SQVTM and CDR2 ANQGSEA. The CDR3 consists of 16 residues. The CDR3 DNA sequence: TGCAGGCCCTTGGGACTAGCGGGAGGGCCCGTTGGCGAGCAGTACTTC. This sequence encodes CRPLGLAGGPVGEQYF.

In its sample, this clonotype was seen a few times. A much larger clone sits a single nucleotide away, making a read error possible. The chain couples TRBV7-8 to TRBJ1-1; 7 nucleotides line up with TRBD1. Trimming removed 7 bases from V and 0 bases from J; junction bases left unmatched: 2. Germline loops: CDR1 SGHVS, CDR2 FQNEAQ. The CDR3 is made up of 13 amino acids. Written as DNA, the CDR3 is TGTGCCAGCACCGACAGGGTGAACACTGAAGCTTTCTTT. It yields the protein CASTDRVNTEAFF.

In this sample, this clonotype turned up many times. The chain joins TRBV7-2 to TRBJ2-3; unclear D gene. The CDR3 has 13 residues. V gave up 3 bases and J gave up 6 bases, with 10 bases separating them. Per germline, CDR1 SGHTA and CDR2 FQGNSA. CDR3: CASSFRPPDTQYF. Here the CDR3 DNA reads TGTGCCAGCAGCTTCCGACCCCCGGATACGCAGTATTTT.

With regard to this clonotype: A read error may be the cause here, since a much bigger clone is one base away. The V gene is TRBV4-2, the J gene TRBJ1-5; D perhaps matches TRBD1 (5 bases). Germline lookup yields CDR1 LGHNA and CDR2 YNFKEQ. Trimming shortened V by 6 bases and J by 4 bases, and 13 bases separated the two germline ends. The CDR3 runs to 14 residues. Here the CDR3 reads CASRPGGGNQPQHF. CDR3 bases: TGTGCCAGCAGACCGGGGGGGGGGAATCAGCCCCAGCATTTT.

This clonotype appeared a few times. V usage is TRBV7-9 and J usage is TRBJ1-1; D may be TRBD1 (6 bases). Germline loops: CDR1 SEHNR, CDR2 FQNEAQ (reference sequence). The CDR3 has 13 residues. The V end was cut by 5 bases, the J end by 5 bases, with 12 bases between. This chain's CDR3 is CASSDDRYTEAFF. Here the CDR3 DNA reads TGTGCCAGCAGCGACGACAGGTATACTGAAGCTTTCTTT.

This clonotype was detected only once. A clone one base away is much larger, so this may be a read error. This chain connects TRBV18 to TRBJ2-7, with D possibly being TRBD1 (6 bases). CDR1 and CDR2 from the germline V gene are KGHSH and LQKENI. This CDR3 has 14 amino acids. CDR3 DNA sequence: TGTGCCAGCTCACCCGGACAGACCACCTACGAGCAGCACTTC. Translated: CASSPGQTTYEQHF.

This clonotype was found once. It may be a read error: a sequence one base away is much more abundant. The chain combines TRBV6-5 with TRBJ2-1, with a weak D call TRBD1 (6 bases). Germline lookup yields CDR1 MNHEY and CDR2 SVGAGI. The V end was cut by 4 bases, the J end by 1 base, with 14 bases between. This CDR3 region has 16 residues. CDR3 sequence: CASSFIPGHSYNEQFF. DNA for the CDR3: TGTGCCAGCAGTTTTATCCCGGGACATTCCTACAATGAGCAGTTCTTC.

As to this clonotype: This could be a read error, since a much larger clone is one nucleotide away. The rearrangement joins TRBV7-9 to TRBJ1-3; D ambiguous. The CDR3 extends over 16 amino acids. Trimming cost V 1 base and J 0 bases, with 10 bases left between them. CDR1 and CDR2 from the germline V gene are SEHNR and FQNEAQ (reference sequence). The DNA of the CDR3 is TGTGCCAGCAGCTTAGGAGACTGGTACTCTGGAAACACCATATATTTT. It is translated as CASSLGDWYSGNTIYF.

As to this clonotype: This may arise from a read error, as a much more abundant clone is one base away. This chain joins TRBV3-1 and TRBJ2-1, with TRBD2 as a possible D gene (5 bases). V was shortened by 9 bases and J by 5 bases, with 14 bases between the two germline ends. In germline, CDR1 is LGHDT, CDR2 YNNKEL (reference sequence). CDR3 length equals 13 residues. CDR3 region: CARSIRGDNEQFF. The CDR3 bases are TGTGCCAGAAGCATCCGGGGAGACAATGAGCAGTTCTTC.

V and J are TRBV14 and TRBJ2-7; 7 bases are a match to TRBD2. The germline V gene encodes CDR1 SGHDN and CDR2 FVKESK. The CDR3 sequence is 17 residues long. V shed 5 bases, J shed 2 bases, and the junction held 15 bases outside the gene matches. CDR3 sequence: CASSAGSLWGGTYEQYF. In DNA form, the CDR3 reads TGTGCCAGCAGCGCAGGATCCTTATGGGGAGGGACCTACGAGCAGTACTTC.

Concerning this clonotype: A much larger clone sits a single nucleotide away, making a read error possible. CDR3 loop: CASSDRAMKDTQYF. The CDR3 nucleotides are TGTGCCAGCAGTGACAGGGCTATGAAAGATACGCAGTATTTT. The chain recombines TRBV6-4 with TRBJ2-3; D not certain. Per the germline V gene, CDR1 is MRHNA and CDR2 is SNTAGT. Trimming shortened V by 2 bases and J by 5 bases, and 11 bases separated the two germline ends. CDR3 size: 14 residues.

This clonotype was detected many times. This chain links TRBV2 with TRBJ2-1; D is uncertain. Germline CDR1 and CDR2: SNHLY and FYNNEI. This CDR3 contains 13 residues. V lost 10 bases, J lost 4 bases, and 14 bases lay in between. In DNA form, the CDR3 reads TGTGCCACCAACCCGGACGGGTACAATGAGCAGTTCTTC. Protein sequence: CATNPDGYNEQFF.

The table lists this clonotype with many counts. The J gene is TRBJ1-1, the V gene TRBV4-1; 11 nucleotides line up with TRBD1. V was clipped by 4 bases and J by 0 bases; unmatched bases: 4. The CDR3 has 16 amino acids. Per germline, CDR1 MGHRA and CDR2 YSYEKL. CDR3 residues: CASSLGTGGMNTEAFF. The CDR3 DNA is TGCGCCAGCAGCCTCGGGACAGGGGGAATGAACACTGAAGCTTTCTTT.

This clonotype occurred many times. V usage is TRBV25-1 and J usage is TRBJ2-5; TRBD1 matches at 8 bases. The CDR3 contains 13 residues. The germline V gene encodes CDR1 MGHDK and CDR2 SYGVNS. V lost 4 bases to trimming and J lost 5 bases; unmatched junction nucleotides: 3. The CDR3 coding sequence is TGTGCCAGCAGTGCTACAGGGGGGGAGACCCAGTACTTC. Translation: CASSATGGETQYF.

This clonotype occurred a few times. The rearrangement links TRBV4-1 to TRBJ1-6, with 7 bases lining up with TRBD1. CDR1 is MGHRA, CDR2 YSYEKL, per germline. The CDR3 contains 16 residues. With 3 bases clipped from V and 0 bases from J, the junction kept 2 bases outside the gene matches. The CDR3 protein is CASSQGQISYNSPLHF. The CDR3, as DNA: TGCGCCAGCAGCCAGGGACAGATCTCCTATAATTCACCCCTCCACTTT.

For this clonotype: The junction shows a germline mismatch at one end, possibly a read error. The V call is TRBV4-3, the J call TRBJ1-2; 10 bases map to TRBD1. The CDR3 is made up of 18 amino acids. Germline-derived CDR1 and CDR2 are LGHNA and YSLEER. Written as DNA, the CDR3 is TGCGCCAGCAGGCCTTTCCGGGACAGGGGACAGACTAACTATGGCTACGCCTTC. The encoded protein is CASRPFRDRGQTNYGYAF.

This clonotype was found a few times. V and J are TRBV5-4 and TRBJ2-3; TRBD1 matches at 10 bases. The CDR3 length is 14 residues. Germline CDR1 reads SGHNT; CDR2 reads YYREEE (reference sequence). V gave up 6 bases and J gave up 4 bases; unmatched junction bases: 5. CDR3 DNA sequence: TGTGCCAGCATCCGGGACAGGGGAGCAGATACGCAGTATTTT. Protein: CASIRDRGADTQYF.

This clonotype came up many times. The rearrangement links TRBV6-1 to TRBJ2-1; 12 positions agree with TRBD2. The CDR3 spans 16 residues. V lost 5 bases to trimming and J lost 1 base; unmatched junction nucleotides: 3. CDR1 MNHNS and CDR2 SASEGT come from the germline V gene. CDR3 nucleotides: TGTGCCAGCAGTCCCGGGACTAGCGGGTCCTACAATGAGCAGTTCTTC. It yields the protein CASSPGTSGSYNEQFF.

This clonotype was detected only a few times. V is TRBV5-1 and J is TRBJ2-5, with D hard to call. This CDR3 has 15 residues. V was trimmed by 2 bases and J by 3 bases, leaving 14 bases between them. Germline lookup yields CDR1 SGHRS and CDR2 YFSETQ. For the CDR3, the DNA is TGCGCCAGCAGCTTCACTCCGAGCAACGAAGAGACCCAGTACTTC. It specifies CASSFTPSNEETQYF.